These T cell receptor beta chains were read from a single sample in a study of T-cell reconstitution after alpha-beta-depleted transplantation in children. Via MiXCR, TCRdb re-called the PCR reads, giving one row per CDR3 protein. Among some 200,000 distinct CDR3 sequences, about 15% were seen once, and the ten largest hold around 14%. The input for sequencing was PBMCs from the stem cell graft donor, taken from the stem cell graft. All receptors derive from a human donor who donated a stem cell graft to a child with acute lymphoblastic leukemia. CDR3s include the opening cysteine and the closing phenylalanine or tryptophan. The D gene is left open where the match is weak.

j_call: TRBJ2-7; d_call: -; v_call: TRBV18; cdr3_aa: CASSPSTGRREYF
j_call: TRBJ2-5; d_call: -; v_call: TRBV29-1; cdr3_aa: CSVVWVQETQYF
j_call: TRBJ1-2; d_call: -; v_call: TRBV5-1; cdr3_aa: CASSLQVDSRSGYTF
j_call: TRBJ2-3; d_call: -; v_call: TRBV11-3; cdr3_aa: CASSLIRGSSGDTQYF
j_call: TRBJ2-1; d_call: TRBD2; v_call: TRBV7-9; cdr3_aa: CASSSGSAGGPGEQFF
j_call: TRBJ2-1; d_call: -; v_call: TRBV7-9; cdr3_aa: CASSLNSWQSRSYNEQFF
j_call: TRBJ2-5; d_call: -; v_call: TRBV12-3/TRBV12-4; cdr3_aa: CASRGLFWTQYF
j_call: TRBJ2-2; d_call: TRBD1; v_call: TRBV7-8; cdr3_aa: CAGRGLASRGRRTGELFF
j_call: TRBJ2-1; d_call: TRBD2; v_call: TRBV10-2; cdr3_aa: CASRTSSGSGQFF
j_call: TRBJ2-7; d_call: -; v_call: TRBV10-2; cdr3_aa: CASSDRGRYEQYF
j_call: TRBJ2-5; d_call: TRBD2; v_call: TRBV29-1; cdr3_aa: CSVDGRGQETQYF
j_call: TRBJ1-1; d_call: -; v_call: TRBV18; cdr3_aa: CASSPPGHQAFF